Each of the 23 T cell receptor beta chains below was sequenced from the same sample in a study of spatial heterogeneity in lung cancer. From the 5' RACE reads, TCRdb called clonotypes with MiXCR, one entry per CDR3 protein. The sample includes some 13,000 distinct CDR3 sequences, about 4% of them seen just once. The antigens for these receptors are not known. Whole-study findings and limits: Higher tumor mutation counts went along with higher counts of expanded intratumoral alpha and beta TCRs.

Time point specified: sample taken at primary tumor resection. Specimen: lung tumor tissue, collected at surgery. Receptors originate from a male donor with early-stage non-small cell lung cancer.

At least ten counts were recorded for this clonotype. The V call is TRBV2, the J call TRBJ2-2; D is perhaps TRBD2 (6 bases). The CDR3 is made up of 17 amino acids. Germline values: CDR1 SNHLY, CDR2 FYNNEI. V shed 4 bases and J shed 5 bases, with 20 bases lying between them. The DNA for the CDR3 is TGTGCCAGCAGTGCGGCTGGCGGGACTGTTAGGACCGGGGAGCTGTTTTTT. Residues: CASSAAGGTVRTGELFF.

This clonotype was seen a few times. J is TRBJ2-6 and V is TRBV5-1, with 11 bases fitting TRBD1. J was trimmed by 4 bases and V by 4 bases; bases with no gene match: 7. Germline CDR1 is SGHRS and CDR2 is YFSETQ. CDR3 size: 17 residues. CDR3 in DNA: TGCGCCAGCAGCAACGGACAGGGGGCGGGAGGGGCCAACGTCCTGACTTTC. Its translation: CASSNGQGAGGANVLTF.

This clonotype showed up just a few times. V gene TRBV7-2 combines with J gene TRBJ1-2; possible D gene TRBD1, 6 bases. The germline V gene has CDR1 SGHTA and CDR2 FQGNSA. The CDR3 spans 15 residues. Trimming pared 1 base from V and 4 bases from J, leaving 13 bases between. CDR3 sequence reads: CASSLGGLGGYGYTF. CDR3 DNA: TGTGCCAGCAGCTTAGGGGGGCTCGGAGGCTATGGCTACACCTTC.

At least ten counts were recorded for this clonotype. The chain recombines TRBV3-1 with TRBJ2-7; D is undetermined. CDR1 is LGHDT, CDR2 YNNKEL, per germline (reference sequence). Trimming took 4 bases from V and 3 from J, leaving 13 bases between them. The CDR3 has 14 amino acids. CDR3: CASSPPGFGYEQYF. CDR3 nucleotide sequence: TGTGCCAGCAGCCCCCCCGGATTCGGCTACGAGCAGTACTTC.

This clonotype has ten or more counts. CDR3 in amino acids: CASSYSRGGEYGYTF. CDR3 in DNA: TGTGCCAGCAGTTACTCGAGGGGGGGAGAGTATGGCTACACCTTC. The chain is built from TRBV6-5 and TRBJ1-2; D perhaps matches TRBD1 (6 bases). Germline loops: CDR1 MNHEY, CDR2 SVGAGI. The CDR3 runs to 15 residues. Trimming stripped 0 bases from V and 5 bases from J, with 13 bases between.

This clonotype was observed a handful of times. The chain recombines TRBV5-1 with TRBJ2-2, with D perhaps TRBD1 (5 bases). CDR1 is SGHRS, CDR2 YFSETQ, per germline. The CDR3 contains 15 residues. Trimming shortened V by 3 bases and J by 2 bases, and 11 bases separated the two germline ends. The CDR3, as DNA: TGCGCCAGCAGCTCAGGACACAGAAACACCGGGGAGCTGTTTTTT. It yields the protein CASSSGHRNTGELFF.

This clonotype has a count of ten or more. The V call is TRBV30, the J call TRBJ1-6; D gene uncertain. The V end lost 0 bases, the J end lost 7 bases, and 10 bases lay between the germline ends. This CDR3 spans 14 amino acids. CDR1 is GTSNPN and CDR2 is SVGIG in the germline V gene (reference sequence). The chain's CDR3 is CAWSVIGANSPLHF. The DNA of the CDR3 is TGTGCCTGGAGTGTCATTGGCGCAAATTCACCCCTCCACTTT.

This clonotype has ten or more counts. The junction departs from germline at one end; a sequencing error may be responsible. The chain recombines TRBV7-9 with TRBJ2-3; D call uncertain. The CDR3 has 13 residues. CDR1 is SEHNR and CDR2 is FQNEAQ in the germline V gene (reference sequence). The CDR3, as DNA: TGTGCCAGCAGCCGACCAAGCACAGATACGCATTATTTT. Translated: CASSRPSTDTHYF.

There are many counts of this clonotype. The chain employs TRBV4-1 and TRBJ2-6, with a possible D match to TRBD1 (5 bases). CDR1 is MGHRA and CDR2 is YSYEKL in the germline V gene. Trimming stripped 3 bases from V and 0 bases from J, with 12 bases between. The CDR3 extends over 17 amino acids. Written as DNA, the CDR3 is TGCGCCAGCAGCCAGAACAGGTTCCGCTCTGGGGCCAACGTCCTGACTTTC. It specifies CASSQNRFRSGANVLTF.

The table lists this clonotype with many counts. This sequence joins TRBV6-5 and TRBJ1-4; D might be TRBD1 (6 bases). The CDR3 totals 16 residues. Germline V gene data show CDR1 as MNHEY and CDR2 as SVGAGI. V lost 7 bases to trimming and J lost 8 bases, with 23 bases between them. The CDR3 DNA reads TGTGCCAGCAAAGGTCCGCTGGGGGCTGGAGGGGAAAAACTGTTTTTT. Its translation: CASKGPLGAGGEKLFF.

This clonotype occurred many times. The chain carries TRBV3-1 and TRBJ2-5; 9 bases are shared with TRBD1. The CDR3 covers 15 residues. Germline CDR1 LGHDT, CDR2 YNNKEL (reference sequence). The trim removed 3 bases at V and 4 bases at J, leaving 6 bases unmatched. CDR3 sequence reads: CASSQAGTGLETQYF. The CDR3 region has the DNA TGTGCCAGCAGCCAGGCAGGGACAGGGCTAGAGACCCAGTACTTC.

This clonotype came up many times. CDR3 in amino acids: CASSWRESNEKLFF. CDR3 nucleotide sequence: TGTGCCAGTAGTTGGAGAGAGAGTAATGAAAAACTGTTTTTT. The chain uses TRBV19 and TRBJ1-4; the D is unclear. Germline lookup yields CDR1 LNHDA and CDR2 SQIVND (reference sequence). The CDR3 consists of 14 residues. With 5 bases removed from V and 4 bases from J, the gap between germline ends came to 11 bases.

This clonotype was found many times. This rearrangement joins TRBV7-2 to TRBJ2-5; possibly TRBD2 for D (5 bases). The CDR3 contains 15 residues. Looked up from germline, CDR1 is SGHTA and CDR2 is FQGNSA. V shed 1 base and J shed 2 bases, with 11 bases lying between them. CDR3 sequence (DNA): TGTGCCAGCAGCTTAGTTGGAGGAATTCAAGAGACCCAGTACTTC. It yields the protein CASSLVGGIQETQYF.

This clonotype was recorded many times. The chain has TRBV30 and TRBJ1-1; TRBD1 aligns across 9 bases. In germline, CDR1 is GTSNPN, CDR2 SVGIG (reference sequence). The CDR3 loop spans 15 amino acids. V shed 3 bases and J 4 bases; nucleotides not matched to a gene: 9. The CDR3 DNA is TGTGCCTGGAGATGGACAGGGGCTAGGAGCACTGAAGCTTTCTTT. Translation gives CAWRWTGARSTEAFF.

This clonotype came up many times. The gene calls are TRBV5-1 and TRBJ2-5; the match to TRBD2 covers 16 bases. CDR1 and CDR2 from the germline V gene are SGHRS and YFSETQ. The CDR3 consists of 16 residues. With V trimmed by 4 bases and J by 3 bases, 3 bases remained unmatched. CDR3 nucleotide sequence: TGCGCCAGCAGCCCGGGACTAGCGGGAGGGGAAGAGACCCAGTACTTC. Residues: CASSPGLAGGEETQYF.

This clonotype was picked up many times. The rearrangement uses TRBV6-2 or TRBV6-3 and TRBJ1-2, with D possibly TRBD1 on 6 matching bases. The CDR3 is 15 residues long. Germline CDR1 reads MNHEY; CDR2 reads SVGEGT. Trimming removed 5 bases at V and 4 bases at J, with 17 bases between. For the CDR3, the DNA is TGTGCCAGCAGTCCTGGACAGCCTTGGGGCTATGGCTACACCTTC. It codes for CASSPGQPWGYGYTF.

This clonotype came up many times. The rearrangement joins TRBV20-1 to TRBJ1-4, with D unclear. This CDR3 spans 15 amino acids. Germline V gene sequence: CDR1 DFQATT, CDR2 SNEGSKA (reference sequence). Trimming took off 0 bases at V and 4 bases at J, with 12 bases between the two ends. The CDR3 loop is CSARERNSCNEKLFF. CDR3 DNA: TGCAGTGCTAGAGAAAGGAACAGTTGTAATGAAAAACTGTTTTTT.

This clonotype was observed at least ten times. An end of the junction differs from the germline gene, which may be a read error. V gene TRBV3-1 combines with J gene TRBJ1-2, with D unresolved. CDR3 length equals 14 residues. From germline, CDR1 is LGHDT and CDR2 YNNKEL (reference sequence). The DNA of the CDR3 is TGTGCCAGCAGCCAGAACGGGTTGTGGGATGGCGACACCTTC. Translated: CASSQNGLWDGDTF.

This clonotype was observed many times. The chain is built from TRBV6-6 and TRBJ1-1; a possible D gene is TRBD1 (5 bases). The CDR3 has 14 residues. Trimming removed 5 bases at V and 1 base at J, with 11 bases between. Germline V gene data show CDR1 as MNHNY and CDR2 as SVGAGI (reference sequence). The CDR3 nucleotides read TGTGCCAGCAGTCTCCGGGGACGGAACACTGAAGCTTTCTTT. Protein product: CASSLRGRNTEAFF.

This clonotype was picked up many times. CDR3 bases: TGTGCCAGCTCACCGGGGGCTGGGGCCAACGTCCTGACTTTC. Encoded protein: CASSPGAGANVLTF. The chain is built from TRBV18 and TRBJ2-6; D might be TRBD1 or TRBD2, each matching 5 bases. The CDR3 spans 14 residues. V shed 3 bases and J shed 2 bases, with 5 bases lying between them. Germline V gene data show CDR1 as KGHSH and CDR2 as LQKENI.

To note about this clonotype: Possible read error: a much larger clone is one base away. The missing conserved phenylalanine or tryptophan at the end of this CDR3 makes a read error likely. This sequence joins TRBV5-8 and TRBJ1-1, with D unclear. This CDR3 spans 11 amino acids. Per the germline V gene, CDR1 is SGHTS and CDR2 is YDEGEE. V lost 6 bases and J 8 bases, leaving 11 bases between the germline ends. The CDR3 DNA reads as TGTGCCAGCACCGTCGGCCTCGAAGCTTTCTCT. Protein product: CASTVGLEAFS.

In its sample, this clonotype was seen many times. This chain connects TRBV4-1 to TRBJ1-4; D perhaps matches TRBD1 (6 bases). Trimming pared 4 bases from V and 5 bases from J, leaving 11 bases between. Germline values: CDR1 MGHRA, CDR2 YSYEKL. The CDR3 runs 14 residues. CDR3 in amino acids: CASSLDRKNEKLFF. The CDR3 nucleotides read TGCGCCAGCAGCCTAGACAGGAAAAATGAAAAACTGTTTTTT.

This clonotype was seen repeatedly, ten times or more. The V call is TRBV6-5, the J call TRBJ1-5; no reliable D call. The CDR3 covers 15 residues. Trimming shortened V by 4 bases and J by 2 bases, and 12 bases separated the two germline ends. The germline V gene encodes CDR1 MNHEY and CDR2 SVGAGI. CDR3: CASSFGQSGNQPQHF. The CDR3 nucleotides are TGTGCCAGCAGTTTTGGGCAGTCCGGCAATCAGCCCCAGCATTTT.